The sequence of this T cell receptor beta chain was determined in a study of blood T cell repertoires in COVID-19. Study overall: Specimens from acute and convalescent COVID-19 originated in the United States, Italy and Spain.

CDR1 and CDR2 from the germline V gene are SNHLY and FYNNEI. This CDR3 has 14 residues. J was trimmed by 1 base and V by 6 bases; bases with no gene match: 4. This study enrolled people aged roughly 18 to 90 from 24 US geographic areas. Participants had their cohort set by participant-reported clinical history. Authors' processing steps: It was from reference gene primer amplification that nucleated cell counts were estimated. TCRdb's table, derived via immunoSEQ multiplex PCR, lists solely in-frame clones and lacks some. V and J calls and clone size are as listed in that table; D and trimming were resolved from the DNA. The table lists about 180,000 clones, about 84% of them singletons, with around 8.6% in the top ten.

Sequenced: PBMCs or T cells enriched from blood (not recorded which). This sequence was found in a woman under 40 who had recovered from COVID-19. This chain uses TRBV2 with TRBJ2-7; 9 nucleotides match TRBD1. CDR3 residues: CASRGQGKSYEQYF. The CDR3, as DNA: TGTGCCAGCAGGGGACAGGGAAAATCCTACGAGCAGTACTTC.